This is a list of T cell receptor beta chains from one sample in a study of CD8+ T cells in alopecia areata. Sequenced by immunoSEQ multiplex PCR; TCRdb stores in-frame clones only, minus some. This repertoire shows 170,000 or so clones, approximately 62% found once; its top ten account for 1.5% to 2%. The material was CD4+ T cells sorted from blood, obtained at week 0. The source of these receptors is a human donor with alopecia areata. CDR3s include the opening cysteine and the closing phenylalanine or tryptophan. The order of the fields is D gene, V gene, clone size, J gene, CDR3 protein, CDR3 DNA. The D gene is left open where the match is weak. Size values are once, few and many counts, or a class for expanded clones, and some rows have none.

D gene: TRBD1; V gene: TRBV30; clone size: -; J gene: TRBJ1-1; CDR3 protein: CAWSAMDRKAFF; CDR3 DNA: TGTGCCTGGAGTGCAATGGACAGGAAAGCTTTCTTT
D gene: TRBD2; V gene: TRBV7-8; clone size: -; J gene: TRBJ2-3; CDR3 protein: CASSLAGTRPDTQYF; CDR3 DNA: TGTGCCAGCAGCTTAGCCGGGACTAGACCAGATACGCAGTATTTT
D gene: -; V gene: TRBV10-2; clone size: -; J gene: TRBJ2-5; CDR3 protein: CASSGPGETQYF; CDR3 DNA: TGCGCCAGCAGTGGGCCGGGGGAGACCCAGTACTTC
D gene: -; V gene: TRBV29-1; clone size: once; J gene: TRBJ2-5; CDR3 protein: CSVEGVETQYF; CDR3 DNA: TGCAGCGTTGAAGGGGTCGAGACCCAGTACTTC
D gene: -; V gene: TRBV25-1; clone size: -; J gene: TRBJ1-2; CDR3 protein: CASSTHQGGYTF; CDR3 DNA: TGTGCCAGCAGTACCCACCAGGGAGGCTACACCTTC
D gene: -; V gene: TRBV19; clone size: -; J gene: TRBJ1-1; CDR3 protein: CASSLGRPNTEAFF; CDR3 DNA: TGTGCCAGTAGTTTGGGCCGACCGAACACTGAAGCTTTCTTT
D gene: TRBD2; V gene: TRBV5-6; clone size: -; J gene: TRBJ2-5; CDR3 protein: CASSPAAGNQETQYF; CDR3 DNA: TGTGCCAGCAGCCCCGCAGCGGGGAACCAAGAGACCCAGTACTTC
D gene: TRBD1; V gene: TRBV7-2; clone size: -; J gene: TRBJ2-7; CDR3 protein: CASSTPGQGTYEQYF; CDR3 DNA: TGTGCCAGCAGCACACCGGGACAGGGCACCTACGAGCAGTACTTC
D gene: TRBD1; V gene: TRBV14; clone size: few; J gene: TRBJ2-2; CDR3 protein: CASSHLGTGFTGELFF; CDR3 DNA: TGTGCCAGCAGCCACCTTGGGACAGGCTTCACCGGGGAGCTGTTTTTT
D gene: -; V gene: TRBV7-2; clone size: few; J gene: TRBJ2-7; CDR3 protein: CASSLGGKPYEQYF; CDR3 DNA: TGTGCCAGCAGCTTAGGGGGAAAGCCTTACGAGCAGTACTTC
D gene: TRBD1; V gene: TRBV10-3; clone size: many; J gene: TRBJ2-1; CDR3 protein: CAIARGTDSGEQFF; CDR3 DNA: TGTGCCATCGCTAGGGGGACAGACAGCGGTGAGCAGTTCTTC
D gene: TRBD2; V gene: TRBV5-1; clone size: -; J gene: TRBJ2-7; CDR3 protein: CASSSYRTSGYEQYF; CDR3 DNA: TGCGCCAGCAGCTCGTACCGCACTAGCGGCTACGAGCAGTACTTC
D gene: TRBD2; V gene: TRBV29-1; clone size: -; J gene: TRBJ2-3; CDR3 protein: CSVVLADLGDTQYF; CDR3 DNA: TGCAGCGTTGTGCTAGCGGACCTTGGGGATACGCAGTATTTT
D gene: TRBD1; V gene: TRBV29-1; clone size: once; J gene: TRBJ1-2; CDR3 protein: CSVYQTGSNGYTF; CDR3 DNA: TGCAGCGTTTACCAGACAGGGTCTAATGGCTACACCTTC
D gene: TRBD2; V gene: TRBV6-1; clone size: few; J gene: TRBJ2-3; CDR3 protein: CASSILAGGADTQYF; CDR3 DNA: TGTGCCAGCAGTATCCTAGCGGGGGGAGCAGATACGCAGTATTTT
D gene: TRBD1; V gene: TRBV27; clone size: -; J gene: TRBJ1-1; CDR3 protein: CASGQGVNTEAFF; CDR3 DNA: TGTGCCAGCGGACAGGGGGTAAATACTGAAGCTTTCTTT
D gene: TRBD1; V gene: TRBV15; clone size: -; J gene: TRBJ1-2; CDR3 protein: CATSSGQAINYGYTF; CDR3 DNA: TGTGCCACCAGCAGTGGACAGGCAATAAACTATGGCTACACCTTC
D gene: TRBD1; V gene: TRBV29-1; clone size: -; J gene: TRBJ1-4; CDR3 protein: CSVAGTANEKLFF; CDR3 DNA: TGCAGCGTCGCCGGGACAGCTAATGAAAAACTGTTTTTT
D gene: TRBD1; V gene: TRBV30; clone size: -; J gene: TRBJ2-3; CDR3 protein: CAWRQGGTDTQYF; CDR3 DNA: TGTGCCTGGAGACAGGGGGGCACAGATACGCAGTATTTT
D gene: -; V gene: TRBV4-1; clone size: once; J gene: TRBJ1-1; CDR3 protein: CASSPRTANTEAFF; CDR3 DNA: TGCGCCAGCAGCCCCCGGACAGCTAACACTGAAGCTTTCTTT
D gene: -; V gene: TRBV7-2; clone size: -; J gene: TRBJ1-5; CDR3 protein: CASSLVTGPGQPQHF; CDR3 DNA: TGTGCCAGCAGCTTAGTAACAGGGCCGGGACAGCCCCAGCATTTT
D gene: TRBD2; V gene: TRBV9; clone size: -; J gene: TRBJ2-7; CDR3 protein: CASSVGGLADEQYF; CDR3 DNA: TGTGCCAGCAGCGTAGGGGGACTAGCAGATGAGCAGTACTTC
D gene: -; V gene: TRBV11-3; clone size: -; J gene: TRBJ2-1; CDR3 protein: CASSRPRGPHYNEQFF; CDR3 DNA: TGTGCCAGCAGCAGACCCCGGGGGCCCCACTACAATGAGCAGTTCTTC
D gene: TRBD2; V gene: TRBV9; clone size: few; J gene: TRBJ2-2; CDR3 protein: CASSVVSLAGAGELFF; CDR3 DNA: TGTGCCAGCAGCGTAGTATCACTAGCGGGGGCCGGGGAGCTGTTTTTT
D gene: TRBD1; V gene: TRBV18; clone size: once; J gene: TRBJ2-3; CDR3 protein: CASSPGTGGKTDTQYF; CDR3 DNA: TGTGCCAGCTCACCGGGGACAGGGGGCAAGACAGATACGCAGTATTTT
D gene: -; V gene: TRBV29-1; clone size: -; J gene: TRBJ1-2; CDR3 protein: CSVGGGVVYGYTF; CDR3 DNA: TGCAGCGTTGGTGGAGGGGTTGTCTATGGCTACACCTTC
D gene: -; V gene: TRBV11-2; clone size: -; J gene: TRBJ2-7; CDR3 protein: CASSLDLDEQYF; CDR3 DNA: TGTGCCAGCAGCTTAGATTTGGACGAGCAGTACTTC
D gene: -; V gene: TRBV6-1; clone size: -; J gene: TRBJ2-5; CDR3 protein: CASSESVILLETQYF; CDR3 DNA: TGTGCCAGCAGTGAAAGCGTGATACTTCTGGAGACCCAGTACTTC
D gene: TRBD2; V gene: TRBV9; clone size: -; J gene: TRBJ2-1; CDR3 protein: CASSVEIRGGLGEQFF; CDR3 DNA: TGTGCCAGCAGCGTAGAGATACGGGGGGGCTTAGGTGAGCAGTTCTTC
D gene: TRBD2; V gene: TRBV11-2; clone size: few; J gene: TRBJ2-1; CDR3 protein: CASSPTSGAGDEQFF; CDR3 DNA: TGTGCCAGCAGCCCGACTAGCGGGGCAGGAGATGAGCAGTTCTTC
D gene: -; V gene: TRBV30; clone size: few; J gene: TRBJ1-3; CDR3 protein: CAWQEGTHSGNTIYF; CDR3 DNA: TGTGCCTGGCAGGAGGGGACCCACTCTGGAAACACCATATATTTT
D gene: TRBD2; V gene: TRBV11-2; clone size: -; J gene: TRBJ2-1; CDR3 protein: CASSLVSGGADEQFF; CDR3 DNA: TGTGCCAGCAGCTTAGTCAGCGGGGGGGCGGATGAGCAGTTCTTC
D gene: -; V gene: TRBV5-1; clone size: -; J gene: TRBJ1-6; CDR3 protein: CASSERENSPLHF; CDR3 DNA: TGCGCCAGCAGCGAGAGGGAAAATTCACCCCTCCACTTT
D gene: -; V gene: TRBV4-3; clone size: -; J gene: TRBJ1-5; CDR3 protein: CASSQVLGMHQPQHF; CDR3 DNA: TGCGCCAGCAGCCAAGTCCTCGGTATGCATCAGCCCCAGCATTTT
D gene: -; V gene: TRBV6-1; clone size: -; J gene: TRBJ2-6; CDR3 protein: CASSEGWAAGANVLTF; CDR3 DNA: TGTGCCAGCAGTGAAGGATGGGCAGCTGGGGCCAACGTCCTGACTTTC
D gene: -; V gene: TRBV7-6; clone size: few; J gene: TRBJ2-3; CDR3 protein: CASSLDAFGGSVGTDTQYF; CDR3 DNA: TGTGCCAGCAGCTTAGATGCGTTCGGGGGCTCGGTAGGCACAGATACGCAGTATTTT
D gene: TRBD2; V gene: TRBV7-2; clone size: few; J gene: TRBJ2-1; CDR3 protein: CASSLGTSGGLGQFF; CDR3 DNA: TGTGCCAGCAGCTTAGGGACTAGCGGGGGGTTAGGGCAGTTCTTC